Given below is one T cell receptor (beta chain) in context. Its recognized antigen is unknown. No per-base quality is available; no much larger clone lies one base away. Including cysteine and phenylalanine, the CDR3 has 16 amino acids. CDR3 DNA only is kept here, 48 bases in frame from base 1. CDR1 and CDR2 were assigned from the germline V gene as SGDLS and YYNGEE. At the junction V is shortened by 0 bases and J by 5 bases; bases outside the gene matches: 8. The time point tag for this specimen amounts to: blood 4 weeks post-SBRT, at nephrectomy. The treatment or condition label corresponds to: 15 Gy SBRT to primary tumor, nephrectomy 4 weeks later. The samples were obtained from a clinical trial, where primary renal cell carcinomas were treated with 15 Gy stereotactic body radiation therapy and then removed by nephrectomy 4 weeks afterward. To track tumor-enriched clonotypes, serial peripheral blood was sampled from radiation-treated patients at baseline and at 2 weeks and 4 weeks after SBRT. All patients had renal cell carcinoma with clear cell pathology. Genomic DNA for TCR sequencing was prepared using the QIAamp DNA Blood Mini Kit (Qiagen). The analyses included only samples that passed all quality control checks.

The sample belongs to a study of radiation and T cells in renal cell carcinoma (dated by TCRdb to about 2020). For the study in its entirety: A total of 50 or so samples underwent TCR beta sequencing, made up of approximately 26 tumors and around 27 peripheral blood samples. The final blood draw was performed at 4 weeks after radiation, at the same time as nephrectomy. In the roughly 49 samples combined, 4,016,671 unique CDR3 nucleotide sequences were found, encoding about 2,700,000 unique CDR3 amino acid sequences. The full study reports these points: Because the trial had a single-armed design, the trial could not examine how radiation dose or scheduling affected the TCR repertoire. An increase in top tumor clonotypes in blood was observed from baseline to 2 weeks post-radiation, followed by contraction by 4 weeks, which was taken to suggest transient expansion of tumor-resident clones. Dynamics of the blood repertoire were not tracked past 4 weeks after treatment. Because pretreatment tumor biopsies were not available, the study could not determine whether clonotypes were already present within the tumor at baseline.

The immunoSEQ kit was used, according to the manufacturer's recommendations, to generate TCR beta libraries from genomic DNA. To prepare the libraries, a first multiplex PCR with proprietary primers was run, followed by a second PCR that added unique barcodes, and a bead cleanup was done after each round. Each sample batch included a kit-provided positive control reaction and a negative control reaction. The final libraries were assessed on an Agilent 4200 TapeStation D1000 ScreenTape, pooled by volume, and quantified by qPCR. Sequencing was performed on an Illumina NextSeq500 using a MidOutput 150-cycle cartridge, with 156 Read1 cycles, 15 Index1 cycles, and the kit custom primers. The pooled library was loaded at 0.75 to 1 pM with an approximately 21% PhiX control spike-in. The authors processed their data as follows. Vendor-processed data were analyzed in R, and a clonotype was defined as all T cells sharing the same CDR3 nucleotide sequence. In the clone abundance analyses, frequencies in each sample were normalized to that sample's 10,000 most abundant clones. Public T cell clones, which averaged fewer than five per sample, were excluded before analysis. Tumor-enriched clonotypes and baseline blood-enriched clonotypes were defined as those with an abundance difference of at least 32-fold between compartments. A beta-binomial differential abundance model was applied to find clonotypes that expanded or contracted between blood time points. Similarity between tumor and blood repertoires was quantified using the Baroni-Urbani and Buser coefficient, and groups were compared with two-tailed Wilcoxon tests in R. Here the immuneACCESS table is served through TCRdb, limited to in-frame sequences with V and J called. Missing clones are a known gap in these copies; in checked studies unresolved V genes cover under half, and the rest lacks a known reason. V, J and clone size derive from that table, while D and trimming were established from the DNA sequence. For this sample there are 130,000 to 150,000 clones; 75% to 90% appear just once. Around a sixth of the sample comes from the top ten.

This chain is built from TRBV9 and TRBJ2-5; 9 central nucleotides agree with TRBD2. This TCR came from a woman between 50 and 59 years old with renal cell carcinoma. Material: blood, obtained from a patient whose treatment included radiotherapy and nephrectomy. The encoded CDR3 is CASSVDSGLAGETQYF. The DNA sequence is given as TGTGCCAGCAGCGTAGACTCGGGTCTAGCGGGGGAGACCCAGTACTTC.